This T cell receptor (beta chain) was obtained from a study of blood T cell repertoires in COVID-19. Study context: Samples taken during acute and convalescent COVID-19 were collected in the United States, Italy and Spain.

In the original processing: Nucleated cell number was recorded as an estimate derived from reference gene primer amplification. Here immunoSEQ multiplex PCR was the method, and the copy in TCRdb shows in-frame clones only, minus some. V, J and clone size derive from that table, while D and trimming were established from the DNA sequence. In the table there are about 250,000 clones, 87% of which are singletons. This clone was seen only a few times. Cohort placement rested on clinical history that participants reported themselves. Sequencing was performed on PBMCs or T cells enriched from blood (not recorded which). The receptor was derived from a woman aged 30 to 39 with acute COVID-19.

The CDR3 DNA reads as TGCGCCAGCAGCCTAGCCCCAGGGGGGTCGACCTCCGGGGCACCCCTCCACTTT. This gives the protein CASSLAPGGSTSGAPLHF. The J gene is TRBJ1-6, the V gene TRBV5-1, with 7 bases identical to TRBD1. Losses at the gene ends were 4 bases for V and 11 bases for J; bases not matched to a gene: 21. The CDR3 extends over 18 amino acids. Germline lookup yields CDR1 SGHRS and CDR2 YFSETQ.